This TCR beta chain was sequenced for a study of CD8 T cells in ankylosing spondylitis. Remarks on this clonotype: Its antigen is currently unknown.

Study-wide findings and caveats: A motif in TCR beta, a set of eight or nine highly homologous variants, appeared characteristic of ankylosing spondylitis blood. Disease-linked clones, CD8+, were relatively rare in peripheral blood.

The TCR beta libraries were generated through quantitative 5'-RACE incorporating molecular barcodes. TCRdb reprocessed the 5' RACE reads with MiXCR, giving one entry per CDR3 protein. Altogether 230,000 or so distinct CDR3 sequences are present, more than 15% being singletons, with the ten largest covering about a third. This receptor was obtained from a male donor with ankylosing spondylitis or in good health (not recorded which). The sample consisted of blood, either unsorted or a sorted T cell fraction (not recorded which).

The DNA for the CDR3 is TGCAGCGTTGAGGAGGGTTTCAATGAGCAGTTCTTC. This sequence encodes CSVEEGFNEQFF. This chain uses TRBV29-1 with TRBJ2-1, with TRBD2 as a possible D gene (6 bases). Germline assignment: CDR1 SQVTM and CDR2 ANQGSEA. The V gene lost 3 bases and the J gene lost 6 bases, with 9 bases spanning the gap. The CDR3 loop spans 12 amino acids.